This T cell receptor beta chain was found in a study of control samples from healthy donors and cancer patients. The table came from immunoSEQ multiplex PCR; TCRdb's copy has only in-frame clones and leaves some out. Of 150,000 to 200,000 clones listed, 92% are singletons. CDR1 and CDR2 from the germline V gene are SGHRS and YFSETQ. CDR3 size: 13 residues. Trimming shortened V by 0 bases and J by 7 bases, and 8 bases separated the two germline ends. The rearrangement joins TRBV5-1 to TRBJ2-1; D is undetermined. The sequencing input was blood. The source is a woman in her twenties or thirties in good health. The CDR3 DNA reads TGCGCCAGCAGCTTGGCAGTAAGGAATGAGCAGTTCTTC. Translated, it gives CASSLAVRNEQFF.